What follows describes a single T cell receptor beta chain. Its cognate antigen is unknown. Germline loops: CDR1 SGHTA, CDR2 FQGNSA. Unmatched junction bases numbered 15, after V lost 4 bases and J lost 11 bases. The CDR3 length is 15 residues. The entry originates in a study of graft-versus-host responses after intestinal transplantation. Across the whole study: All of the recipients had induction that used anti-thymocyte globulin, then tacrolimus and steroids for approximately 3 years. Study-wide results and caveats: High graft-versus-host to host-versus-graft clonal ratios were found in allografts of patients who had graft-donor T cell macrochimerism. Among recipient marrow samples, GvH clones were found; some appeared first in ileum or blood. Maximum circulating GvH clone levels tracked with early post-transplant HvG decreases.

The protocol was immunoSEQ multiplex PCR, while the TCRdb copy is restricted to in-frame clones and leaves out a portion. The data show around 25,000 clones, around 85% seen once. The sample here was PBMCs, taken around 460 days after intestinal transplant. The source is a human patient who received an intestinal transplant, so some T cells may come from the graft donor. The chain carries TRBV7-2 and TRBJ2-5; 8 bases map to TRBD2. CDR3: CASSWGPGGPREQYF. The CDR3 nucleotides are TGTGCCAGCAGCTGGGGGCCGGGAGGGCCGCGGGAGCAGTACTTC.